Presented here are 13 T cell receptor beta chains from one specimen sequenced in a study of T cell responses to AZD1222 COVID-19 vaccine. Here immunoSEQ multiplex PCR was the method, and the copy in TCRdb shows in-frame clones only, minus some. This sample has about 75,000 clones; approximately 89% occur once, and the top ten carry about a tenth. This sample comprised peripheral blood, obtained 28 days after the second dose of the MenACWY control vaccine. These receptors were collected from an adult who received the MenACWY meningococcal vaccine as a control.

V is TRBV5-4 and J is TRBJ2-7; perhaps TRBD1 as D (6 bases). Between the trimmed V and J ends, which lost 0 bases and 1 base, there was a span of 11 bases. Germline CDR1 and CDR2: SGHNT and YYREEE (reference sequence). CDR3 size: 15 residues. The CDR3 spells CASSLGGQVSYEQYF. The CDR3 nucleotides are TGTGCCAGCAGCTTGGGGGGGCAGGTATCCTACGAGCAGTACTTC.

CDR3 region: CASRPVGGYEQYF. CDR3 DNA: TGTGCCAGCAGGCCCGTGGGGGGGTACGAGCAGTACTTC. The chain has TRBV7-9 and TRBJ2-7; TRBD2 agrees at 7 bases. With V trimmed by 6 bases and J by 4 bases, 6 bases remained unmatched. Looked up from germline, CDR1 is SEHNR and CDR2 is FQNEAQ (reference sequence). CDR3 length: 13 residues.

This clone occurred a few times. This chain connects TRBV19 to TRBJ1-3; TRBD1 is a possible D gene (6 bases). This CDR3 has 14 amino acids. The germline V gene encodes CDR1 LNHDA and CDR2 SQIVND (reference sequence). Trimming took off 4 bases at V and 2 bases at J, with 9 bases between the two ends. CDR3 sequence: CASSNQGTGNTIYF. For the CDR3, the DNA is TGTGCCAGTAGTAACCAGGGGACTGGAAACACCATATATTTT.

The chain links TRBV28 to TRBJ1-5; 7 nucleotides agree with TRBD1. Germline CDR1 and CDR2: MDHEN and SYDVKM. Unmatched junction bases numbered 5, after V lost 2 bases and J lost 4 bases. The CDR3 is made up of 15 amino acids. As DNA, the CDR3 is TGTGCCAGCAGTTTAGACAGGGCCCCTAATCAGCCCCAGCATTTT. Amino acid sequence: CASSLDRAPNQPQHF.

As regards this clone: Other DNA sequences in the same sample also yield this CDR3. The V call is TRBV27, the J call TRBJ1-2; D may be TRBD1 (5 bases). The germline gives CDR1 MNHEY, CDR2 SMNVEV (reference sequence). V was clipped by 5 bases and J by 0 bases, with 10 bases between them. The CDR3 runs to 14 residues. The CDR3 DNA reads as TGTGCCAGCAGTGGAGACAGAGCTAACTATGGCTACACCTTC. Amino acids: CASSGDRANYGYTF.

A single count supports this clone. The chain carries TRBV19 and TRBJ2-2; D is uncertain. The CDR3 covers 14 residues. Deletions cut 3 bases from V and 1 base from J, with 6 bases between. In germline, CDR1 is LNHDA, CDR2 SQIVND (reference sequence). The CDR3: CASSMYGNTGELFF. The CDR3 DNA reads as TGTGCCAGTAGTATGTATGGGAACACCGGGGAGCTGTTTTTT.

This chain connects TRBV4-2 to TRBJ1-6; D gene unclear. The CDR3 consists of 17 residues. Germline V lookup: CDR1 LGHNA, CDR2 YNFKEQ. V was trimmed by 1 base and J by 5 bases, leaving 15 bases between them. The CDR3 reads CASSQGVSGRDNSPLHF. Here the CDR3 DNA reads TGTGCCAGCAGCCAAGGAGTCTCCGGACGGGATAATTCACCCCTCCACTTT.

The chain joins TRBV2 to TRBJ2-1; 9 nucleotides align to TRBD2. V shed 7 bases and J 4 bases; nucleotides not matched to a gene: 11. The CDR3 extends over 16 amino acids. Germline V CDR1 and CDR2: SNHLY, FYNNEI. CDR3 bases: TGTGCCAGCAAGTACGAGCGGGGGGTGTCATACAATGAGCAGTTCTTC. It is translated as CASKYERGVSYNEQFF.

J is TRBJ2-3 and V is TRBV4-3, with TRBD2 identical over 10 bases. The germline V gene encodes CDR1 LGHNA and CDR2 YSLEER. This CDR3 comprises 18 residues. The V segment lost 4 bases and the J segment 1 base; nucleotides outside the gene matches: 11. Here the CDR3 reads CASSPGGAGGSRTDTQYF. CDR3 sequence (DNA): TGCGCCAGCAGCCCGGGGGGAGCGGGGGGGTCCCGCACAGATACGCAGTATTTT.

The chain joins TRBV7-9 to TRBJ2-3; perhaps TRBD2 as D (6 bases). The V end lost 9 bases, the J end lost 4 bases, and 11 bases lay between the germline ends. CDR3 length: 12 residues. Germline V gives CDR1 SEHNR, CDR2 FQNEAQ (reference sequence). The chain's CDR3 is CASTTGADTQYF. In DNA form, the CDR3 reads TGTGCCAGTACGACGGGGGCAGATACGCAGTATTTT.

This clone has only one observation. The chain recombines TRBV19 with TRBJ2-6; D perhaps matches TRBD1 (5 bases). The CDR3 runs to 16 residues. Trimming cost V 3 bases and J 2 bases, with 11 bases left between them. The germline CDR1 and CDR2 sequences are LNHDA and SQIVND (reference sequence). The DNA for the CDR3 is TGTGCCAGTAGTATTCTCAGGGCCGCTGGGGCCAACGTCCTGACTTTC. Translated, it gives CASSILRAAGANVLTF. The full variable domain, rest sourced from reference TRBV19 and TRBJ2-6, is DGGITQSPKYLFRKEGQNVTLSCEQNLNHDAMYWYRQDPGQGLRLIYYSQIVNDFQKGDIAEGYSVSREKKESFPLTVTSAQKNPTAFYLCASSILRAAGANVLTFGAGSRLTVL.

The rearrangement uses TRBV27 and TRBJ2-3; D is undetermined. The ends were cut back, 2 bases at V and 2 bases at J, with 2 bases in the middle. CDR1 and CDR2 (germline): MNHEY, SMNVEV (reference sequence). The length of the CDR3 is 12 residues. CDR3 sequence: CASSLDTDTQYF. For the CDR3, the DNA is TGTGCCAGCAGTTTAGACACAGATACGCAGTATTTT.

V is TRBV7-2 and J is TRBJ1-1; D call uncertain. The CDR3 extends over 14 amino acids. Germline V gene lookup returns CDR1 SGHTA and CDR2 FQGNSA. Trimming cost V 6 bases and J 6 bases, with 17 bases left between them. In DNA, the CDR3 is TGTGCCAGCAGTCCCGGTTTTGGGAATGCTGAAGCTTTCTTT. Translated, it gives CASSPGFGNAEAFF.